A selection of T cell receptor beta chains follows, all from one sample in a study of OX40 agonist ivuxolimab in advanced cancers. Using immunoSEQ multiplex PCR, the repertoire was profiled, and TCRdb retains in-frame clones only, with some absent. The data hold around 86,000 clones, with about 92% observed a single time. This sample comprised CD4+ or CD8+ T cells sorted from blood, obtained in a trial of the OX40 agonist ivuxolimab. The origin of the receptors is an adult with an advanced solid tumor such as melanoma, head and neck, liver or kidney cancer. The CDR3 runs from the conserved cysteine through the conserved F or W. The D gene is left open where the match is weak. Not all rows give a size; the values are once, few, many and, for expanded clones, a class.

>NA|TRBV5-4|NA|TRBJ2-7
TGTGCCAGCAGCTTCAGGGGCTCCTACGAGCAGTACTTC
CASSFRGSYEQYF
>NA|TRBV19|NA|TRBJ1-5
TGTGCCAGTAGTATAGTGGAATATAGCAATCAGCCCCAGCATTTT
CASSIVEYSNQPQHF
>NA|TRBV7-6|NA|TRBJ2-7
TGTGCCAGCAGCCCTAGGAACAGCCTGACCTACGAGCAGTACTTC
CASSPRNSLTYEQYF
>NA|TRBV5-4|TRBD1|TRBJ2-1
TGTGCCAGCAGCTTAGAGACAGGGGGCTTGAATGAGCAGTTCTTC
CASSLETGGLNEQFF
>NA|TRBV5-1|TRBD2|TRBJ2-1
TGCGCCAGCAGCTCGAGCGGGAGTATATACAATGAGCAGTTCTTC
CASSSSGSIYNEQFF
>NA|TRBV27|TRBD2|TRBJ2-3
TGTGCCAGCAGTATTAGCGGGGGAGGGTACACAGATACGCAGTATTTT
CASSISGGGYTDTQYF
>NA|TRBV4-1|NA|TRBJ2-1
TGCGCCAGCAGCCGATCCGTGGGACCCTACAATGAGCAGTTCTTC
CASSRSVGPYNEQFF
>NA|TRBV2|NA|TRBJ2-1
TGTGCCAGCAGTGAAAAGGTACACTCAAGACACAATGAGCAGTTCTTC
CASSEKVHSRHNEQFF
>NA|TRBV19|NA|TRBJ1-1
TGTGCCAGTAGTCTTCCAGCTCCGGTGAACACTGAAGCTTTCTTT
CASSLPAPVNTEAFF
>NA|TRBV19|NA|TRBJ2-1
TGTGCCAGTAGTATAGGGGACAACTCCTACAATGAGCAGTTCTTC
CASSIGDNSYNEQFF
>NA|TRBV5-6|NA|TRBJ1-5
TGTGCCAGCAGCTTGGGGTATAGGGGCGAGGGTCAGCCCCAGCATTTT
CASSLGYRGEGQPQHF
>NA|TRBV9|TRBD1|TRBJ1-2
TGTGCCAGCAGCGCGAGACAGGGTTATGGCTACACCTTC
CASSARQGYGYTF
>NA|TRBV13|NA|TRBJ2-1
TGTGCCAGCAGCTTCCGGGACTTCTCCTACAATGAGCAGTTCTTC
CASSFRDFSYNEQFF
>NA|TRBV27|TRBD2|TRBJ2-7
TGTGCCAGCAGTTGGCTACTAGCGGGAGAGAGGAACGAGCAGTACTTC
CASSWLLAGERNEQYF
>NA|TRBV7-2|NA|TRBJ1-1
TGTGCCAGCAGCTTAGGTTTTCCGACTGAAGCTTTCTTT
CASSLGFPTEAFF
>NA|TRBV5-1|NA|TRBJ2-7
TGCGCCAGCAGCTTCCACGACTCTATGACAGACGAGCAGTACTTC
CASSFHDSMTDEQYF
>NA|TRBV9|NA|TRBJ1-5
TGTGCCAGCAGCGTAGGGCCCGGGCTTTATCAGCCCCAGCATTTT
CASSVGPGLYQPQHF
>once|TRBV7-7|TRBD1|TRBJ2-7
TGTGCCAGCAGCCCGGGACAGGGTACGTACGAGCAGTACTTC
CASSPGQGTYEQYF
>NA|TRBV28|NA|TRBJ2-1
TGTGCCAGCGGTCTAGGGGAGCAGTTCTTC
CASGLGEQFF
>NA|TRBV2|NA|TRBJ1-4
TGTGCCAGCAGCAAGGGGACACGCGGTGAAAAACTGTTTTTT
CASSKGTRGEKLFF
>few|TRBV28|NA|TRBJ1-5
TGTGCCAGCAGTTTTCTGACAGCCGATCAGCCCCAGCATTTT
CASSFLTADQPQHF
>NA|TRBV7-6|TRBD2|TRBJ2-1
TGTGCCAGCAGCTCTAGCCAGCCCGAAGGAAGCGGGACCTACAATGAGCAGTTCTTC
CASSSSQPEGSGTYNEQFF
>NA|TRBV4-3|NA|TRBJ2-7
TGCGCCAGCAGCCAAGATCATATGGGGACGGGGGAGCAGTACTTC
CASSQDHMGTGEQYF
>NA|TRBV27|NA|TRBJ1-5
TGTGCCAGCAGTTTGGACTTCGGCAGCAATCAGCCCCAGCATTTT
CASSLDFGSNQPQHF
>NA|TRBV19|TRBD2|TRBJ2-7
TGTGCCAGTAGTATCGTCGCTAGCGGGGGGCCTCCTTACTTCTACGAGCAGTACTTC
CASSIVASGGPPYFYEQYF
>NA|TRBV27|NA|TRBJ2-7
TGTGCCAGCAGTCAAGGGGCCTCCTACGAGCAGTACTTC
CASSQGASYEQYF
>NA|TRBV11-2|NA|TRBJ2-1
TGTGCCAGCAGCTTGCCCGGGGGCCTCTACAATGAGCAGTTCTTC
CASSLPGGLYNEQFF
>NA|TRBV7-3|NA|TRBJ2-1
TGTGCCAGCAGTAACCACATTGATGAGCAGTTCTTC
CASSNHIDEQFF